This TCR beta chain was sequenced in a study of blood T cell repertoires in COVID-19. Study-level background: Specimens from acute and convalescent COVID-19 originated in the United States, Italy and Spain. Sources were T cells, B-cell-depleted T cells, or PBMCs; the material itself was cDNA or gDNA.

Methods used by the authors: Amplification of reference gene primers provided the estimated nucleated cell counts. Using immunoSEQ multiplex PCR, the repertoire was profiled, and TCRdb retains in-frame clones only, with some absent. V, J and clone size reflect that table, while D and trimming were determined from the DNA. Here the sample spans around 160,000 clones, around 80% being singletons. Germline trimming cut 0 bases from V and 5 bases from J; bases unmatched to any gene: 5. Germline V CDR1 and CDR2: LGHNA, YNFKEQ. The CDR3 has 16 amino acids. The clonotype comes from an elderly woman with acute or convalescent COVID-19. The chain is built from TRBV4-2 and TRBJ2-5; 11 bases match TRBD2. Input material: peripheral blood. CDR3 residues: CASSQELAGGAETQYF. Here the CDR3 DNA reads TGTGCCAGCAGCCAAGAGCTAGCGGGAGGTGCTGAGACCCAGTACTTC.